The 3 T cell receptor beta chains in this list originate from one sample, sequenced in a study of memory CD4+ T cells and cytomegalovirus serostatus. Clones were sequenced by immunoSEQ multiplex PCR, and TCRdb holds only the in-frame ones, with some missing. The top ten hold about 2.5% of the sample, which has under 85,000 clones, under 80% seen once. The sort gate was single viable CD3+CD4+CD8-CD45RO+ cells for memory CD4+ T cells. The specimen sequenced was memory CD4+ T cells from blood. The receptors were gathered from an adult in good health and CMV-seropositive.

The genes are TRBV19 and TRBJ1-5; D ambiguous. Germline V gene lookup returns CDR1 LNHDA and CDR2 SQIVND (reference sequence). The CDR3 runs to 15 residues. The germline V and J ends were trimmed by 3 bases and 8 bases, with 17 bases remaining between them. The chain's CDR3 is CASSILDGVEKPQHF. The CDR3 bases are TGTGCCAGTAGTATTCTGGACGGGGTAGAGAAGCCCCAGCATTTT.

As DNA, the CDR3 is TGTGCCACTCACTCTGGGGGGATGGCGCTATCTGGCTACACCTTC. It translates to CATHSGGMALSGYTF. The V call is TRBV19, the J call TRBJ1-2; possible D gene TRBD1, 5 bases. The ends were cut back, 10 bases at V and 7 bases at J, with 25 bases in the middle. Germline CDR1 LNHDA, CDR2 SQIVND (reference sequence). The length of the CDR3 is 15 residues.

This clone was counted a single time. This chain uses TRBV7-2 with TRBJ1-1; D might be TRBD1 (5 bases). V gave up 7 bases and J gave up 1 base, with 16 bases separating them. There are 15 residues in the CDR3. Germline V gene data show CDR1 as SGHTA and CDR2 as FQGNSA. The CDR3 reads CASTPSRGSNTEAFF. CDR3 in DNA: TGTGCCAGCACCCCCTCCCGGGGCTCGAACACTGAAGCTTTCTTT.